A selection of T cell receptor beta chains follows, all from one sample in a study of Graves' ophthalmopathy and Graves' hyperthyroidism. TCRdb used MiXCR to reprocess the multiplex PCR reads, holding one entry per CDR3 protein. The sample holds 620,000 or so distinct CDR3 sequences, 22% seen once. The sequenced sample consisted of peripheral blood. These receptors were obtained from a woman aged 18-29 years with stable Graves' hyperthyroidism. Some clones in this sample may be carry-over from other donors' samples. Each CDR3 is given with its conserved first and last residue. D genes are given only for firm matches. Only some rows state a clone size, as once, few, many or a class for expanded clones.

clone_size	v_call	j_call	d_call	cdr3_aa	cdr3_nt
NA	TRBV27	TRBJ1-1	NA	CASSLTDMNTEAFF	TGTGCCAGCAGTCTGACAGACATGAACACTGAAGCTTTCTTT
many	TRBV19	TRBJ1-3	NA	CASSPRDGSGNTIYF	TGTGCCAGTAGTCCCCGGGACGGCTCTGGAAACACCATATATTTT
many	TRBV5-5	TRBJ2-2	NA	CASTLGGGELFF	TGTGCCAGCACCTTAGGGGGAGGGGAGCTGTTTTTT
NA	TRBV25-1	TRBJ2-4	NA	CASSPGVQNIKYF	TGTGCCAGCAGTCCGGGAGTCCAAAACATTAAGTACTTC
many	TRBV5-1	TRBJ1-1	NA	CASSIQITGMKEAFF	TGCGCCAGCAGCATACAAATCACAGGGATGAAGGAAGCTTTCTTT
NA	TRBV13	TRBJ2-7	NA	CASSGPGSYEQYF	TGTGCCAGCAGCGGACCCGGGAGCTACGAGCAGTACTTC
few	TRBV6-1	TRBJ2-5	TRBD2	CASKRSGVQETQYF	TGTGCCAGCAAACGGAGCGGGGTACAAGAGACCCAGTACTTC
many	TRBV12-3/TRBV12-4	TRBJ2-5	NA	CASSPTRETQYF	TGTGCCAGCAGTCCAACTAGGGAGACCCAGTACTTC
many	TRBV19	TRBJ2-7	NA	CASSIRGYEQYF	TGTGCCAGTAGTATAAGGGGTTACGAGCAGTACTTC
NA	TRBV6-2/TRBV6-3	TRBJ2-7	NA	CASSQGQPSSYEQYF	TGTGCCAGCAGCCAAGGTCAGCCGAGCTCCTACGAGCAGTACTTC
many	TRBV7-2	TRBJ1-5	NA	CASSLARGDGNQPQHF	TGTGCCAGCAGCTTAGCCAGGGGCGATGGCAATCAGCCCCAGCATTTT
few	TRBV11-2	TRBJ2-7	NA	CASSLVLRALSYEQYF	TGTGCCAGCAGCTTAGTCCTACGGGCCCTCTCCTACGAGCAGTACTTC
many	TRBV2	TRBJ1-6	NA	CASTLGRAIRPLHF	TGTGCCAGCACCCTCGGGAGGGCTATTCGACCCCTCCACTTT
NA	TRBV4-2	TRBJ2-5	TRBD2	CASSLTSGAPGQETQYF	TGTGCCAGCAGCCTTACTAGCGGGGCTCCCGGGCAAGAGACCCAGTACTTC
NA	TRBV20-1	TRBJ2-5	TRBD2	CSARGGGAGVQETQYF	TGCAGTGCTAGGGGCGGGGGAGCGGGGGTACAAGAGACCCAGTACTTC
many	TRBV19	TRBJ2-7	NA	CASSNSGTYEQYF	TGTGCCAGTAGTAACTCAGGAACCTACGAGCAGTACTTC
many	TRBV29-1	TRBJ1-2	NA	CSVLPALGQGYTF	TGCAGCGTTCTACCAGCTTTAGGGCAAGGCTACACCTTC
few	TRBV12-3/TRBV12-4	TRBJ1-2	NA	CASSFGDRYGYTF	TGTGCCAGCAGTTTCGGGGACCGCTATGGCTACACCTTC
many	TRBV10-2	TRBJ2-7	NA	CASSEREGVLTYEQYF	TGCGCCAGCAGTGAGAGGGAGGGGGTATTGACCTACGAGCAGTACTTC
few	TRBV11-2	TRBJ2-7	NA	CASSLFSWGRISYEQYF	TGTGCCAGCAGCTTATTTTCGTGGGGGAGGATCTCCTACGAGCAGTACTTC
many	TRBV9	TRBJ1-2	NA	CASSADRKANYGYTF	TGTGCCAGCAGCGCCGACAGAAAAGCTAACTATGGCTACACCTTC
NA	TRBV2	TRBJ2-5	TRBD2	CASRGTSGGIQETQYF	TGTGCCAGCAGGGGGACTAGCGGGGGGATCCAAGAGACCCAGTACTTC